What follows describes a single T cell receptor (beta chain). A multiplex PCR was run with 60 Vbeta primers and 13 Jbeta primers. Sequencing used immunoSEQ multiplex PCR; TCRdb keeps in-frame clones, though not all of them. The sample holds around 100,000 clones; approximately 85% are singletons and the top ten take less than 5%. The CDR3 spans 13 residues. V gave up 0 bases and J gave up 8 bases, with 11 bases separating them. The germline CDR1 and CDR2 sequences are SGHRS and YFSETQ. This record belongs to a study of cytomegalovirus exposure and HLA in healthy donors. The V gene is TRBV5-1, the J gene TRBJ1-1; D remains unclear. The sequenced sample was PBMCs. The TCR was taken from a man aged 30-40 years in good health and CMV-seronegative. CDR3 sequence reads: CASSLVLRGEAFF. The CDR3 DNA follows: TGCGCCAGCAGCTTGGTATTAAGAGGGGAAGCTTTCTTT. Combining the CDR3 with reference TRBV5-1 and TRBJ1-1 gives the whole variable domain KAGVTQTPRYLIKTRGQQVTLSCSPISGHRSVSWYQQTPGQGLQFLFEYFSETQRNKGNFPGRFSGRQFSNSRSEMNVSTLELGDSALYLCASSLVLRGEAFFGQGTRLTVV.